This T cell receptor beta chain was sequenced during a study of blood T cell repertoires in COVID-19. TCRdb's table, derived via immunoSEQ multiplex PCR, lists solely in-frame clones and lacks some. The table shows about 270,000 clones, with 88% occurring only once. The length of the CDR3 is 14 residues. Germline V gives CDR1 SGHAT, CDR2 FQNNGV. Trimming took off 4 bases at V and 7 bases at J, with 14 bases between the two ends. The source material was peripheral blood. This sequence originates from a man aged 55-75 years who had recovered from COVID-19. The chain employs TRBV11-2 and TRBJ2-1; maybe TRBD2 (6 bases). The CDR3 sequence: CASSSRDSPNEQFF. CDR3 in DNA: TGTGCCAGCAGCTCCAGGGACTCACCTAATGAGCAGTTCTTC.